These T cell receptor beta chains were read from a single sample in a study of shared clonotypes between healthy human individuals. Assay used: immunoSEQ multiplex PCR; TCRdb lists only in-frame clones, some missing. The sample contains about 2.4 million clones, under 95% of which appear only once. Sequences were obtained from naive CD4+ T cells from PBMCs. These TCRs come from a man younger than 35 in good health. Some clones in this sample may be carry-over from other donors' samples. The CDR3 runs from the conserved cysteine through the conserved F or W.

V gene: TRBV7-2; J gene: TRBJ1-2; CDR3 protein: CASSLATSYGYTF
V gene: TRBV15; J gene: TRBJ1-4; CDR3 protein: CATSRDAQRNEKLFF
V gene: TRBV7-6; J gene: TRBJ2-5; CDR3 protein: CASSFQETQYF
V gene: TRBV7-8; J gene: TRBJ2-1; CDR3 protein: CASTRASRWAYNEQFF
V gene: TRBV27; J gene: TRBJ1-6; CDR3 protein: CASTQGADGAPLHF
V gene: TRBV2; J gene: TRBJ2-7; CDR3 protein: CASSASTFGPEQYF
V gene: TRBV4-1; J gene: TRBJ2-7; CDR3 protein: CASSQQLGTSGRAYTYEQYF
V gene: TRBV11-2; J gene: TRBJ2-1; CDR3 protein: CASSLSLGQGGNEQFF
V gene: TRBV7-9; J gene: TRBJ1-1; CDR3 protein: CASSLVGVSRLNTEAFF
V gene: TRBV2; J gene: TRBJ2-1; CDR3 protein: CASRRLAGGPFNEQFF
V gene: TRBV29-1; J gene: TRBJ2-7; CDR3 protein: CSVGGLDRDEQYF
V gene: TRBV7-9; J gene: TRBJ1-2; CDR3 protein: CASSGQGNYGYTF
V gene: TRBV5-1; J gene: TRBJ1-5; CDR3 protein: CASSLEGNSNQPQHF
V gene: TRBV28; J gene: TRBJ2-7; CDR3 protein: CASSLPSGSVGYEQYF
V gene: TRBV6-5; J gene: TRBJ1-1; CDR3 protein: CASSYWQLSTEAFF
V gene: TRBV27; J gene: TRBJ2-7; CDR3 protein: CASSSPGTGVYEQYF
V gene: TRBV20-1; J gene: TRBJ2-7; CDR3 protein: CSGLAEYEQYF
V gene: TRBV6-5; J gene: TRBJ2-2; CDR3 protein: CASSTLAGGPGELFF
V gene: TRBV10-3; J gene: TRBJ1-1; CDR3 protein: CAISEIEGLPFF
V gene: TRBV30; J gene: TRBJ2-1; CDR3 protein: CAWSGLAGGLQQFF
V gene: TRBV7-2; J gene: TRBJ2-1; CDR3 protein: CASSLSRDSYNEQFF
V gene: TRBV7-2; J gene: TRBJ1-4; CDR3 protein: CASSPDSLNEKLFF
V gene: TRBV9; J gene: TRBJ2-5; CDR3 protein: CASSADRGRETQYF
V gene: TRBV30; J gene: TRBJ2-3; CDR3 protein: CAWSTGTSGRGDTQYF
V gene: TRBV5-5; J gene: TRBJ2-5; CDR3 protein: CASSLGHRTPQETQYF
V gene: TRBV30; J gene: TRBJ1-5; CDR3 protein: CAWSQGPLSNQPQHF
V gene: TRBV28; J gene: TRBJ1-1; CDR3 protein: CASSLWKGNDRGNTEAFF
V gene: TRBV6-6; J gene: TRBJ1-4; CDR3 protein: CASSYGSATNEKLFF
V gene: TRBV7-7; J gene: TRBJ1-1; CDR3 protein: CASSVVGNTEAFF
V gene: TRBV7-8; J gene: TRBJ1-2; CDR3 protein: CASSLAWGDYGYTF
V gene: TRBV4-3; J gene: TRBJ2-1; CDR3 protein: CASSQEGGQQFF
V gene: TRBV10-3; J gene: TRBJ2-2; CDR3 protein: CAISDVTSGAGELFF
V gene: TRBV11-2; J gene: TRBJ1-1; CDR3 protein: CASSLVAGRTEAFF
V gene: TRBV4-1; J gene: TRBJ1-3; CDR3 protein: CASSQETWAGNTIYF
V gene: TRBV6-5; J gene: TRBJ1-5; CDR3 protein: CASSSYRGLQPQHF
V gene: TRBV2; J gene: TRBJ1-5; CDR3 protein: CASSAKTGGNQPQHF
V gene: TRBV19; J gene: TRBJ2-5; CDR3 protein: CASSLGTSGRVETQYF
V gene: TRBV18; J gene: TRBJ2-3; CDR3 protein: CASSPSTGGGTDTQYF
V gene: TRBV28; J gene: TRBJ2-2; CDR3 protein: CASSYSRVGTGELFF
V gene: TRBV19; J gene: TRBJ1-5; CDR3 protein: CASSILDRYRDQPQHF
V gene: TRBV18; J gene: TRBJ1-2; CDR3 protein: CASSRSEGGYTF
V gene: TRBV11-1; J gene: TRBJ2-7; CDR3 protein: CASSFDREFSYEQYF
V gene: TRBV7-9; J gene: TRBJ2-7; CDR3 protein: CASSSTGQPYEQYF
V gene: TRBV19; J gene: TRBJ1-2; CDR3 protein: CASTPPGGTRTYGYTF
V gene: TRBV9; J gene: TRBJ2-5; CDR3 protein: CASSVGGSTETQYF
V gene: TRBV9; J gene: TRBJ2-5; CDR3 protein: CASSDLGRAGETQYF
V gene: TRBV9; J gene: TRBJ2-5; CDR3 protein: CASGGLVSETQYF
V gene: TRBV9; J gene: TRBJ2-1; CDR3 protein: CASGGESSNEQFF
V gene: TRBV9; J gene: TRBJ2-3; CDR3 protein: CASSVGTSGSTDTQYF
V gene: TRBV5-6; J gene: TRBJ2-3; CDR3 protein: CASSLVGTTQYF
V gene: TRBV10-2; J gene: TRBJ2-3; CDR3 protein: CASSEGPTQYF
V gene: TRBV19; J gene: TRBJ2-7; CDR3 protein: CASSSDRGLYEQYF
V gene: TRBV29-1; J gene: TRBJ1-1; CDR3 protein: CSGGGQGATEAFF
V gene: TRBV27; J gene: TRBJ2-1; CDR3 protein: CPDFLSGLYNEQFF
V gene: TRBV7-2; J gene: TRBJ2-7; CDR3 protein: CASSLTEVMFKQYF
V gene: TRBV30; J gene: TRBJ2-7; CDR3 protein: CAWNRLAGERRPEQYF
V gene: TRBV5-6; J gene: TRBJ1-1; CDR3 protein: CASSLYSGRGSEAFF